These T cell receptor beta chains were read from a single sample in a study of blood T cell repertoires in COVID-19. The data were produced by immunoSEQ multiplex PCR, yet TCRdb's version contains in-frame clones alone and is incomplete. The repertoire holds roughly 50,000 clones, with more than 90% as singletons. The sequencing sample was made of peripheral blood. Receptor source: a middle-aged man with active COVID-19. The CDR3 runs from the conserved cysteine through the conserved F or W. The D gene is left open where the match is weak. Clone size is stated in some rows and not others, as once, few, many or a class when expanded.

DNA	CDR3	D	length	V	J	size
TGTGCCAGTAAGGTCTCGGAGAATTCACCCCTCCACTTT	CASKVSENSPLHF	.	13	TRBV6-5	TRBJ1-6	.
TGTGCCTGGAGTGCGGGACTTCGGAACACTGAAGCTTTCTTT	CAWSAGLRNTEAFF	.	14	TRBV30	TRBJ1-1	once
TGTGCCAGCAGCCCAGAGGGGGCTTGGGGCTACACCTTC	CASSPEGAWGYTF	TRBD1	13	TRBV6-2/TRBV6-3	TRBJ1-2	.
TGTGCCATCAGTGAAAGGAGGGATACTGAAGCTTTCTTT	CAISERRDTEAFF	.	13	TRBV10-3	TRBJ1-1	.
TGTGCCAGCAGCCACGGCACAGATACGCAGTATTTT	CASSHGTDTQYF	.	12	TRBV3-1/TRBV3-2	TRBJ2-3	.
TGTGCCAGCATGCGGGGGACCAACACCGGGGAGCTGCTTTTT	CASMRGTNTGELLF	TRBD2	14	TRBV28	TRBJ2-2	.
TGTGCCAGCAGCTCTACCAGGGGGCCTTACGAGCAGTACTTC	CASSSTRGPYEQYF	TRBD1	14	TRBV7-2	TRBJ2-7	.
TGTGCCAGCAGCTTAAGGGGGACTAGCGTCCAGGAGACCCAGTACTTC	CASSLRGTSVQETQYF	TRBD2	16	TRBV7-9	TRBJ2-5	.
TGTGCCAGCAGCCAAACCGGGACTACCTTCAGAGGGTACAATGAGCAGTTCTTC	CASSQTGTTFRGYNEQFF	TRBD2	18	TRBV5-6	TRBJ2-1	.
TGTGCCAGCAGTGAGGTAGCGGGTTATGGCAATGAGCAGTTCTTC	CASSEVAGYGNEQFF	TRBD2	15	TRBV2	TRBJ2-1	.
TGCGCCAGCACCCTACTAGGCTCTGGAAACACCATATATTTT	CASTLLGSGNTIYF	.	14	TRBV4-1	TRBJ1-3	.
TGCGCCAGCAGCCAAGGGTTTAGTAGCGGGGGGTCTAGCACAGATACGCAGTATTTT	CASSQGFSSGGSSTDTQYF	TRBD2	19	TRBV4-1	TRBJ2-3	.
TGTGCCAGCAGCCAGACTAGCGGGGGGGCCAATGAGCAGTTCTTC	CASSQTSGGANEQFF	TRBD2	15	TRBV4-2	TRBJ2-1	few
TGTGCCAGCAGCTTGTCTCGGCGAGACAGCCCCTATAATTCACCCCTCCACTTT	CASSLSRRDSPYNSPLHF	.	18	TRBV5-8	TRBJ1-6	.
TGTGCCAGCAGCTTAGGCAGGGGAGAGACCCAGTACTTC	CASSLGRGETQYF	.	13	TRBV7-2	TRBJ2-5	.
TGTGCCAGCTCACCATCCCGAGGACAGCGCTCCTATGGCTACACCTTC	CASSPSRGQRSYGYTF	.	16	TRBV18	TRBJ1-2	.
TGTGCCAGCTCACCACGGCAGGGGGCGGGGGATGAGCAGTTCTTC	CASSPRQGAGDEQFF	.	15	TRBV18	TRBJ2-1	.
TGTGCCAGCAGCTGGCCAGGCCGGGACAGGGGGCGCAAGCAGTACTTC	CASSWPGRDRGRKQYF	TRBD1	16	TRBV7-2	TRBJ2-7	.
TGTGCCAGCAGTGAACTTCAGAATTCACCCCTCCACTTT	CASSELQNSPLHF	.	13	TRBV25-1	TRBJ1-6	.
TGTGCCAGCAGCCATCCCGGGACTGTCGCCTACGAGCAGTACTTC	CASSHPGTVAYEQYF	.	15	TRBV3-1/TRBV3-2	TRBJ2-7	.
TGTGCCAGCAGCTTAACCCTGAGCTCCTACAATGAGCAGTTCTTC	CASSLTLSSYNEQFF	.	15	TRBV11-1	TRBJ2-1	.
TGCGCCAGCAGTCCGGGAGGAAGGAGCAAGCCCCAGCATTTT	CASSPGGRSKPQHF	.	14	TRBV23-1	TRBJ1-5	.
TGTGCCAGCAGCGTAGGCAGACAAGAGACCCAGTACTTC	CASSVGRQETQYF	.	13	TRBV9	TRBJ2-5	.
TGTGCCAGCGGTGGCGGGCATCTCAGCACAGATACGCAGTATTTT	CASGGGHLSTDTQYF	.	15	TRBV7-2	TRBJ2-3	.
TGTGCCAGCAGTTACTTTGCGGGGACCTACGAGCAGTACTTC	CASSYFAGTYEQYF	.	14	TRBV6-5	TRBJ2-7	.
TGCGCCAGCAGCCGGGAGGTTGACAGGGAGCAGTACTTC	CASSREVDREQYF	.	13	TRBV5-1	TRBJ2-7	once
TGCAGCGGGGGTCAGGGGAACACTGAAGCTTTCTTT	CSGGQGNTEAFF	.	12	TRBV29-1	TRBJ1-1	.
TGTGCCACCCTGTCGGGTAGGGGCGATGGCTACACCTTC	CATLSGRGDGYTF	.	13	TRBV15	TRBJ1-2	once
TGTGCCAGCAGCTTTCTATACAATGAGCAGTTCTTC	CASSFLYNEQFF	.	12	TRBV7-9	TRBJ2-1	once
TGCGCCAGCAGCCAGGGGGCGGACCTAACAGAGACCCAGTACTTC	CASSQGADLTETQYF	.	15	TRBV4-3	TRBJ2-5	.
TGTGCCAGTAGTTTGGGCCACACAGATACGCAGTATTTT	CASSLGHTDTQYF	.	13	TRBV19	TRBJ2-3	.
TGTGCCAGCAGCTTTGCGGGAGCCTACGAGCAGTACTTC	CASSFAGAYEQYF	TRBD2	13	TRBV7-2	TRBJ2-7	.
TGCGCCAGCACAGGGGAATACACAGATACGCAGTATTTT	CASTGEYTDTQYF	.	13	TRBV10-1	TRBJ2-3	.
TGTGCCAGCAGCTTAGAGGGGCGCGGGGTCACAGATACGCAGTATTTT	CASSLEGRGVTDTQYF	.	16	TRBV7-2	TRBJ2-3	.
TGTGCCAGCAGCCCTATTACAGGGGCCAATCAGCCCCAGCATTTT	CASSPITGANQPQHF	TRBD1	15	TRBV7-9	TRBJ1-5	.
TGTGCCATTGACAGGGTGGGCACTGAAGCTTTCTTT	CAIDRVGTEAFF	TRBD1	12	TRBV12-3/TRBV12-4	TRBJ1-1	.
TGTGCCAGCAGTGAAAAGGGGATCAGTTTCGAAGAGCAGTTCTTC	CASSEKGISFEEQFF	.	15	TRBV2	TRBJ2-1	.
TGCAGTGCTTTAGGACAGGGGATAGTGTTTTTT	CSALGQGIVFF	TRBD1	11	TRBV20-1	TRBJ1-4	.
TGTGCCAGCAGCTTAACCCGGGACAGGCCGTCCTACGAGCAGTACTTC	CASSLTRDRPSYEQYF	TRBD1	16	TRBV7-9	TRBJ2-7	.
TGCGCCAGCAGCCAAATCCCCGTGGGAGGGGCCGCTACTGCTTTCTTT	CASSQIPVGGAATAFF	.	16	TRBV4-3	TRBJ1-1	.
TGTGCCAGCAGGGGGACTGGGCGAGGTGAGCAGTTCTTC	CASRGTGRGEQFF	.	13	TRBV2	TRBJ2-1	.
TGTGCCAGCAGCCCTAGTGCCCTTTCGGTCGAGCAGTACTTC	CASSPSALSVEQYF	.	14	TRBV6-4	TRBJ2-7	.
TGTGCCAGCAGCACCGGGACAGGGGTCTCCTACGAGCAGTACTTC	CASSTGTGVSYEQYF	TRBD1	15	TRBV7-8	TRBJ2-7	.
TGCGCCAGCAGAGCTTACTATGGCTACACCTTC	CASRAYYGYTF	.	11	TRBV5-1	TRBJ1-2	.
TGCGCCAGCCGACCCGTCGGGGGGCCCTACGAGCAGTACTTC	CASRPVGGPYEQYF	.	14	TRBV5-1	TRBJ2-7	.
TGTGCCAGCAGAGAAGGACCGGGACAATACACCGGGGAGCTGTTTTTT	CASREGPGQYTGELFF	.	16	TRBV28	TRBJ2-2	.
TGTGCCAGCAGCTTACGGCGGGAGGGCCGCCACAATGAGCAGTTCTTC	CASSLRREGRHNEQFF	TRBD2	16	TRBV7-2	TRBJ2-1	.
TGCAGTGCTAGTATCTTCCAGGGGGCGCATCAGCCCCAGCATTTT	CSASIFQGAHQPQHF	TRBD1	15	TRBV20-1	TRBJ1-5	few
TGTGCCTGGAGTGGCGAGGCATCCACTGAAGCTTTCTTT	CAWSGEASTEAFF	.	13	TRBV30	TRBJ1-1	.
TGCAGCGTTCTACAGGGTAGCACAGATACGCAGTATTTT	CSVLQGSTDTQYF	.	13	TRBV29-1	TRBJ2-3	.
TGTGCCAGCTCACCGCCCTTGGGGGGGAGAGATACGCAGTATTTT	CASSPPLGGRDTQYF	TRBD2	15	TRBV18	TRBJ2-3	.